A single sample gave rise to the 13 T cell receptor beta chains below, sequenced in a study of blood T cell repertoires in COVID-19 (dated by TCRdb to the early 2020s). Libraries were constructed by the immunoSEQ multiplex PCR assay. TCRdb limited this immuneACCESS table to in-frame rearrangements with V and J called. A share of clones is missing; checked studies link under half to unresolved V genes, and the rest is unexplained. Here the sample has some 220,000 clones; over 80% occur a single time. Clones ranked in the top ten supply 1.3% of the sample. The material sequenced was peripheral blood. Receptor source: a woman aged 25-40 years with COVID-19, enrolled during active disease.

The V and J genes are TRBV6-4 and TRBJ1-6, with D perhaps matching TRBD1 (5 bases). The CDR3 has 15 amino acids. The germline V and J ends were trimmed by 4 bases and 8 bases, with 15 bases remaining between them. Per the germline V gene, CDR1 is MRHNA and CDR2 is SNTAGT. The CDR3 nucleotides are TGTGCCAGCAGTGTGGAAAGGGGAAAACATTCACCCCTCCACTTT. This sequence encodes CASSVERGKHSPLHF.

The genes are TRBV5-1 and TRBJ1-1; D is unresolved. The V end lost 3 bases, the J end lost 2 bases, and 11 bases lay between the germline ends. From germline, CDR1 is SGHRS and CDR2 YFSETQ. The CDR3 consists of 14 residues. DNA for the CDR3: TGCGCCAGCAGCTCGATTACAGTTAACACTGAAGCTTTCTTT. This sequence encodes CASSSITVNTEAFF.

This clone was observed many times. CDR3 residues: CASKLTGLGGYTF. CDR3 bases: TGTGCCAGCAAACTAACAGGCCTGGGAGGCTACACCTTC. The chain links TRBV12-3 or TRBV12-4 to TRBJ1-2; weak D call: TRBD1 (5 bases). This CDR3 region has 13 residues. V dropped 7 bases and J dropped 8 bases, with 17 bases sitting between them.

The CDR3 loop reads CASSEALRSGGPNEQFF. In DNA, the CDR3 is TGTGCCAGCAGTGAAGCGCTTCGGAGCGGGGGGCCCAATGAGCAGTTCTTC. The J gene is TRBJ2-1, the V gene TRBV2, with 9 bases aligning to TRBD2. Per the germline V gene, CDR1 is SNHLY and CDR2 is FYNNEI. The V and J ends lost 0 bases and 6 bases, in that order; junction bases with no gene match: 9. This CDR3 comprises 17 residues.

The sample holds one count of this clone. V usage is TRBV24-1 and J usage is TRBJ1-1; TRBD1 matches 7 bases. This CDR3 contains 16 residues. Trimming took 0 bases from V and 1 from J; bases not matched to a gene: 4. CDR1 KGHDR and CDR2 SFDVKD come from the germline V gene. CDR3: CATSDLWGDRNTEAFF. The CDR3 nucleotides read TGTGCCACCAGTGATTTGTGGGGGGACAGGAACACTGAAGCTTTCTTT.

CDR3 sequence reads: CASSQEGGTSGRAGELFF. The CDR3 nucleotides are TGTGCCAGCAGCCAAGAGGGGGGGACTAGCGGGAGAGCCGGGGAGCTGTTTTTT. This chain links TRBV4-2 with TRBJ2-2; 14 bases line up with TRBD2. V was clipped by 0 bases and J by 6 bases; unmatched bases: 6. This CDR3 region has 18 residues. Germline assignment: CDR1 LGHNA and CDR2 YNFKEQ.

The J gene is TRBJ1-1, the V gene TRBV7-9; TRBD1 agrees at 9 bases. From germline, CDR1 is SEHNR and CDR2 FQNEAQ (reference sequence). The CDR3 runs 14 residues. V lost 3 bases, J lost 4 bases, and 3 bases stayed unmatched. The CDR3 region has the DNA TGTGCCAGCAGCTTCGGGACAGGGTTCACTGAAGCTTTCTTT. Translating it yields CASSFGTGFTEAFF.

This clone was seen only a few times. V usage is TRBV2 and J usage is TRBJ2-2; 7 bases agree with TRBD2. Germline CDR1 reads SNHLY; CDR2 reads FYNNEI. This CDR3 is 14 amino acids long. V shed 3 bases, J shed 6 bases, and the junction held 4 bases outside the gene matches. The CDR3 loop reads CASSDGLAAGELFF. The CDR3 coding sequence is TGTGCCAGCAGTGATGGGCTAGCGGCCGGGGAGCTGTTTTTT.

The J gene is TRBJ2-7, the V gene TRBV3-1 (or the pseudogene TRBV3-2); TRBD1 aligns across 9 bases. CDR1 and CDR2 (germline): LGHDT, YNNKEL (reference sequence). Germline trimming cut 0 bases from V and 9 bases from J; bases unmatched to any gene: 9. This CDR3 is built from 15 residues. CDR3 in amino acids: CASSQEGQGTIGQYF. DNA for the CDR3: TGTGCCAGCAGCCAAGAGGGACAGGGAACGATCGGGCAGTACTTC.

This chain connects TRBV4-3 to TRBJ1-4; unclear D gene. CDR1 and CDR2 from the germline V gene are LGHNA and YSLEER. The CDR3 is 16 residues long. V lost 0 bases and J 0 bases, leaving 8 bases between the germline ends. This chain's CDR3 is CASSQDPLTTNEKLFF. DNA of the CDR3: TGCGCCAGCAGCCAAGATCCGCTAACAACTAATGAAAAACTGTTTTTT.

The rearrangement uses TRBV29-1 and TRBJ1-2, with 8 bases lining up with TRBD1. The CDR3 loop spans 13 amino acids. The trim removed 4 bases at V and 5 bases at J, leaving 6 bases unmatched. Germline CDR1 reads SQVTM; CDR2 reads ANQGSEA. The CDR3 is CSVVDRERYGYTF. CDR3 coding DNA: TGCAGCGTTGTGGACAGGGAGAGGTATGGCTACACCTTC.

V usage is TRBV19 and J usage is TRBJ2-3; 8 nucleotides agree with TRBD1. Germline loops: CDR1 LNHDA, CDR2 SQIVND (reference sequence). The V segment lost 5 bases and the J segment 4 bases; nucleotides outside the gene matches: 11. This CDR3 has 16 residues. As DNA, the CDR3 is TGTGCCAGTAGTGAATGGACAGGGCGGTCGGCAGATACGCAGTATTTT. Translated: CASSEWTGRSADTQYF.

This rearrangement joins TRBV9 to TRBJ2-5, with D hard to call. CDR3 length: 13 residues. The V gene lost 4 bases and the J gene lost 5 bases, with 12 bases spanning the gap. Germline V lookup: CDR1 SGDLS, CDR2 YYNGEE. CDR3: CASSHAQEETQYF. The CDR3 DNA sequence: TGTGCCAGCAGCCACGCCCAAGAGGAGACCCAGTACTTC. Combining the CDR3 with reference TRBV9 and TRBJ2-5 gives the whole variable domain DSGVTQTPKHLITATGQRVTLRCSPRSGDLSVYWYQQSLDQGLQFLIQYYNGEERAKGNILERFSAQQFPDLHSELNLSSLELGDSALYFCASSHAQEETQYFGPGTRLLVL.